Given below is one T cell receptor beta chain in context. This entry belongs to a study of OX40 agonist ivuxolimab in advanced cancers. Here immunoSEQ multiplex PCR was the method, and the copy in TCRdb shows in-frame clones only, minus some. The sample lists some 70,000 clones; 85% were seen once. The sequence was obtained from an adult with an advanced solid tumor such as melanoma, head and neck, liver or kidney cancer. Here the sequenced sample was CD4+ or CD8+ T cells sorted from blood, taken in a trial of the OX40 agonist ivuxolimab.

The CDR3 DNA is TGCAGTGAAGGGTCGGGGGCGGGCTACACCTTC. This sequence encodes CSEGSGAGYTF. The chain carries TRBV20-1 and TRBJ1-2; tentative D call: TRBD1 (6 bases). Trimming took off 7 bases at V and 8 bases at J, with 14 bases between the two ends. This CDR3 region has 11 residues. The germline V gene encodes CDR1 DFQATT and CDR2 SNEGSKA (reference sequence).